This TCR beta chain was documented in a study of blood T cells in healthy people across ages. Whole-study results and caveats: Long-lived donors carried more naive CD4+ cells and greater diversity than aged donors.

Next came a second PCR, run for about 6 to 11 cycles, which used a sample-barcoded 5' primer along with a J-beta primer mix. TCRdb processed the 5' RACE reads anew with MiXCR; each CDR3 protein has one entry. In the table there are some 640,000 distinct CDR3 sequences, around 48% of which are singletons. A minimum of 6 micrograms of total RNA was extracted per sample. A word on this clonotype: What it binds is unknown.

This sequence originates from an older woman in good health. The source material was blood.

CDR3 residues: CASSPIAGVRTDTQYF. The CDR3 nucleotides read TGTGCCAGCAGCCCGATAGCGGGAGTCAGGACAGATACGCAGTATTTT. The gene calls are TRBV7-3 and TRBJ2-3; 9 bases agree with TRBD2. The CDR3 is made up of 16 amino acids. Germline loops: CDR1 SGHTA, CDR2 FQGTGA. Trimming took 5 bases from V and 3 from J; bases not matched to a gene: 9.